In its sample, the clone carrying this T cell receptor (beta chain) was seen once. The target antigen is unknown. The template, around 520 ng total RNA, yielded TCR beta cDNA made with a constant-region primer. Generation of the TCR beta libraries relied on three nested multiplex PCR rounds using slightly modified ARM-PCR. TRBV1-TRBV30 forward primers paired with a C-beta reverse primer were used in the first two PCR rounds, which ran approximately 10 cycles each. TCRdb redid the calling of the multiplex PCR reads with MiXCR, one entry per CDR3 protein. Found here are tens of thousands of distinct CDR3 sequences, roughly 80% of them singletons; the top ten hold roughly 16%. Per germline, CDR1 PRHDT and CDR2 FYEKMQ (reference sequence). The CDR3 covers 16 residues. V was shortened by 4 bases and J by 6 bases, with 16 bases between the two germline ends. Unsorted bulk tissue (roughly 20-34 mg) underwent RNA and DNA co-extraction.

This sample is part of a study of tumor-infiltrating lymphocytes in primary liver carcinoma. Study context: Tumors, staged T1-T3 N0M0, spanned about 4 to 10 cm. Findings of the study overall: A significantly higher top-250-clone fraction was recorded for tumors than for blood (p = 0.039). The study found tumor-adjacent and tumor-blood pairs overlapped less than tumor region pairs.

The TCR was taken from a man in his forties or fifties with primary liver carcinoma and hepatitis B virus infection. V and J are TRBV13 and TRBJ2-6; tentative D call: TRBD2 (5 bases). The sample taken for sequencing was liver tumor tissue from sampling region 4. Subset indicated: tumor region T4, right-lateral pole. The CDR3 region is CASSSEVRTEANVLTF. CDR3 sequence (DNA): TGTGCCAGCAGCTCAGAGGTGCGGACTGAGGCCAACGTCCTGACTTTC. The whole variable domain, remainder taken from reference TRBV13 and TRBJ2-6, is AAGVIQSPRHLIKEKRETATLKCYPIPRHDTVYWYQQGPGQDPQFLISFYEKMQSDKGSIPDRFSAQQFSDYHSELNMSSLELGDSALYFCASSSEVRTEANVLTFGAGSRLTVL.